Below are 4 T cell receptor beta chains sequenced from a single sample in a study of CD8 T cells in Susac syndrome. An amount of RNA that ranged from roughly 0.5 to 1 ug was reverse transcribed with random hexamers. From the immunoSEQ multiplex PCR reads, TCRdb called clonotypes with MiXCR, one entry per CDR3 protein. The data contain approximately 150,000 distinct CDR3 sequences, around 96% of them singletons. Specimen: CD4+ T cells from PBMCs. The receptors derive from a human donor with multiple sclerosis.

The CDR3, as DNA: TGCAGTGCGAACGAGGGACCCCTCTATGGCTACACCTTC. This translates into CSANEGPLYGYTF. V is TRBV20-1 and J is TRBJ1-2, with D perhaps matching TRBD1 (5 bases). V lost 6 bases to trimming and J lost 4 bases, with 15 bases between them. Germline CDR1 DFQATT, CDR2 SNEGSKA (reference sequence). The CDR3 totals 13 residues.

CDR3 DNA sequence: TGCGCCAGCAGCTTGGCCCGGCAGGGGAGTTCCCCCTACGAGCAGTACTTC. Translation gives CASSLARQGSSPYEQYF. V usage is TRBV5-1 and J usage is TRBJ2-7; TRBD1 is a possible D gene (6 bases). CDR3 length equals 17 residues. The ends were cut back, 0 bases at V and 2 bases at J, with 18 bases in the middle. Germline assignment: CDR1 SGHRS and CDR2 YFSETQ.

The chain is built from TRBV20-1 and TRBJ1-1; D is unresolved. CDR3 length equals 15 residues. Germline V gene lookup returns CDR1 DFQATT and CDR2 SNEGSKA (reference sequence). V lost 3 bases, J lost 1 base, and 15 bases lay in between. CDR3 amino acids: CSASHRERGNTEAFF. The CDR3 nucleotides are TGCAGTGCTAGCCACCGGGAACGGGGGAACACTGAAGCTTTCTTT.

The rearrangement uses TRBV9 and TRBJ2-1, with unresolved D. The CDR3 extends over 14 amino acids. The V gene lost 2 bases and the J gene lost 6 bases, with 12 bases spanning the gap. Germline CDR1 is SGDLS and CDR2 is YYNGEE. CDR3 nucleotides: TGTGCCAGCAGCGTTATTCCGTGGGGCAATGAGCAGTTCTTC. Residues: CASSVIPWGNEQFF.